Listed below are T cell receptor beta chains from one sample, sequenced in a study of T cell responses to AZD1222 COVID-19 vaccine. Repertoires were generated with immunoSEQ multiplex PCR, while TCRdb's copy carries only in-frame clones and drops some. The table shows 150,000 to 200,000 clones, with more than 85% occurring only once. Sequencing was performed on peripheral blood, taken on day 0 of AZD1222 vaccination. Receptor source: an adult in good health. Each CDR3 is given with its conserved first and last residue. The order of the fields is V gene, J gene, D gene, CDR3 protein. A D gene is named only where the DNA matches it firmly.

TRBV6-5	TRBJ1-1	.	CASSYYGTNTEAFF
TRBV7-2	TRBJ2-3	TRBD1	CASSFGTGADTQYF
TRBV5-6	TRBJ1-1	.	CASSRTGITEAFF
TRBV5-1	TRBJ1-5	.	CASSLALAKPKPLTGSNQPQHF
TRBV5-6	TRBJ1-5	TRBD1	CASSLFLGQRTGGQPQHF
TRBV11-2	TRBJ1-3	.	CASSLVAVASGNTIYF
TRBV3-1/TRBV3-2	TRBJ2-7	.	CASSQVMGGRHEQYF
TRBV14	TRBJ2-7	.	CASSQDPGRSYEQYF
TRBV6-5	TRBJ2-7	.	CASSYMGERVSEQYF
TRBV11-2	TRBJ1-6	TRBD1	CASSFRQGLNSPLHF
TRBV28	TRBJ2-1	.	CASRVGQGHGDEQFF
TRBV4-2	TRBJ1-5	.	CASSQGYSNQPQHF
TRBV3-1/TRBV3-2	TRBJ2-7	.	CASSHRGSLNEQYF
TRBV30	TRBJ1-2	.	CAWRITGSNYGYTF
TRBV3-1/TRBV3-2	TRBJ1-2	TRBD1	CASSQDPGQPYGYTF
TRBV5-1	TRBJ1-2	TRBD1	CASSFRTGRSIQGGYTF
TRBV6-1	TRBJ1-4	.	CASSERGFGEKLFF
TRBV24-1	TRBJ1-2	.	CATSEGSNYGYTF
TRBV11-2	TRBJ1-1	.	CASSLDPEGEAFF
TRBV9	TRBJ2-2	.	CASSLSLSGATGELFF
TRBV11-3	TRBJ1-1	.	CASSAGVYTEAFF
TRBV11-3	TRBJ2-1	.	CASSLLGGKNEQFF
TRBV4-3	TRBJ2-1	.	CASSLKGSGFDEQFF
TRBV10-3	TRBJ1-2	.	CAISERGGPYGYTF
TRBV27	TRBJ1-1	.	CASSFQGDQTFF
TRBV5-1	TRBJ1-2	.	CASSLGQPYGYTF
TRBV29-1	TRBJ2-1	TRBD1	CSVRGGTGEFF
TRBV6-5	TRBJ2-1	.	CASSYGGGGNEQFF
TRBV7-8	TRBJ1-1	TRBD1	CASSLRDRSFHVAFF
TRBV5-1	TRBJ1-2	.	CASSLVSGRKSGYGYTF
TRBV4-1	TRBJ1-5	.	CASSQDVGRPQHF
TRBV5-6	TRBJ1-1	.	CASSRLSATTAFF
TRBV3-1/TRBV3-2	TRBJ2-3	.	CASSLRGYRTDTQYF
TRBV6-2/TRBV6-3	TRBJ2-2	.	CASSYEPNTGELFF
TRBV4-1	TRBJ1-6	.	CASSQQPWSPLHF
TRBV4-1	TRBJ1-4	.	CASSLTGARGEKLFF
TRBV6-5	TRBJ2-7	.	CASTLEQGGYEQYF
TRBV19	TRBJ2-1	TRBD2	CASSYLLAGGSYNEQFF
TRBV2	TRBJ1-3	.	CASSLGQSSGNTIYF
TRBV5-1	TRBJ1-4	TRBD1	CASSLASGGKGEKLFF
TRBV28	TRBJ1-1	.	CASKDSRAGNTEAFF
TRBV6-2/TRBV6-3	TRBJ2-3	.	CASSYRQLKPSTDTQYF
TRBV29-1	TRBJ2-1	.	CSTKRLSKNEQFF
TRBV27	TRBJ2-7	TRBD2	CASSLTRQRGGYPYEQYF
TRBV18	TRBJ1-2	.	CASSLNPGGQNGYTF
TRBV9	TRBJ1-3	.	CASSVLAAGNTIYF
TRBV7-2	TRBJ2-2	.	CASSLEKLDRHTGELFF
TRBV9	TRBJ2-2	TRBD1	CASSVGDRGTGELFF
TRBV29-1	TRBJ1-2	TRBD1	CSVGLGTGANYGYTF
TRBV18	TRBJ2-5	.	CASSPPMHAGAQYF
TRBV5-1	TRBJ1-6	.	CASSLGGPPLHF
TRBV7-9	TRBJ1-4	.	CASSTGHRGNEKLFF
TRBV15	TRBJ1-1	TRBD1	CATSSGQGATEAFF
TRBV27	TRBJ1-5	.	CASRRTSEQPQHF
TRBV28	TRBJ1-2	TRBD1	CASSSRQGRGPYGYTF
TRBV20-1	TRBJ2-1	.	CSASWTPGEQFF
TRBV5-1	TRBJ2-3	.	CASSPIKFSADTQYF
TRBV9	TRBJ2-3	TRBD2	CASSVGTRNADTQYF
TRBV2	TRBJ1-1	.	CASSETWGRTEAFF